Listed below are T cell receptor beta chains from one sample, sequenced in a study of early T cells in non-severe SARS-CoV-2 infection. TCRdb fed the 5' RACE reads into MiXCR, producing one record per CDR3 protein. The sample shows under 35,000 distinct CDR3 sequences, around 7% of them seen only once. What was sequenced was whole blood. All receptors come from an adult who was a healthcare worker with PCR-confirmed SARS-CoV-2 infection or an uninfected control (not recorded which). CDR3s include the opening cysteine and the closing phenylalanine or tryptophan. Each record gives: V gene, clone size, J gene, D gene, CDR3 DNA, CDR3 protein. D genes are given only for firm matches. Clone size is not always given. Where it is, it says once, few, many or a class for expanded clones.

v_gene: TRBV7-2
abundance: many
j_gene: TRBJ2-5
d_gene: TRBD1
CDR3nt: TGTGCCAGCAGCAAAGGGACAGGGGATGAGACCCAGTACTTC
CDR3aa: CASSKGTGDETQYF

v_gene: TRBV5-1
abundance: few
j_gene: TRBJ1-2
d_gene: TRBD1
CDR3nt: TGCGCCAGCAGCTTGGAGACAGGGGGCGCCTATGGCTACACCTTC
CDR3aa: CASSLETGGAYGYTF

v_gene: TRBV11-2
abundance: many
j_gene: TRBJ2-2
d_gene: TRBD2
CDR3nt: TGTGCCAGCAGCTCCCGTTTTCTAGCGGGAGCCACCGGGGAGCTGTTTTTT
CDR3aa: CASSSRFLAGATGELFF

v_gene: TRBV5-1
abundance: NA
j_gene: TRBJ2-4
d_gene: NA
CDR3nt: TGCGCCAGCAGCTCGGAGGCAGCCAAAAACATTCAGTACTTC
CDR3aa: CASSSEAAKNIQYF

v_gene: TRBV6-2/TRBV6-3
abundance: many
j_gene: TRBJ2-7
d_gene: NA
CDR3nt: TGTGCCAGCAGTCGAACCGCTTTCGAGCAGTACTTC
CDR3aa: CASSRTAFEQYF

v_gene: TRBV4-3
abundance: NA
j_gene: TRBJ2-1
d_gene: TRBD2
CDR3nt: TGCGCCAGCAGCCCCCTAGCGGGAGGGCCGATGGATGAGCAGTTCTTC
CDR3aa: CASSPLAGGPMDEQFF

v_gene: TRBV5-1
abundance: many
j_gene: TRBJ2-7
d_gene: NA
CDR3nt: TGCGCCAGCAGCCCCCATCCAGGGGGGGACTACGAGCAGTACTTC
CDR3aa: CASSPHPGGDYEQYF

v_gene: TRBV24-1
abundance: many
j_gene: TRBJ1-2
d_gene: NA
CDR3nt: TGTGCCACCAGTGAGACAGAGGGCCGCTACACCTTC
CDR3aa: CATSETEGRYTF

v_gene: TRBV10-1
abundance: many
j_gene: TRBJ1-1
d_gene: NA
CDR3nt: TGCGCCAGCAGTGAGTCGACAGGGAACACTGAAGCTTTCTTT
CDR3aa: CASSESTGNTEAFF

v_gene: TRBV11-2
abundance: many
j_gene: TRBJ2-5
d_gene: NA
CDR3nt: TGTGCCAGCAGCTTATATTCCGAGACCCAGTACTTC
CDR3aa: CASSLYSETQYF

v_gene: TRBV19
abundance: few
j_gene: TRBJ2-2
d_gene: NA
CDR3nt: TGTGCCAGTAGTATTTTTAAGCAGCGCACCGGGGAGCTGTTTTTT
CDR3aa: CASSIFKQRTGELFF

v_gene: TRBV4-2
abundance: many
j_gene: TRBJ1-2
d_gene: TRBD1
CDR3nt: TGTGCCAGCAGCCAAGATCTAGGGGACAGTCTCTATGGCTACACCTTC
CDR3aa: CASSQDLGDSLYGYTF

v_gene: TRBV29-1
abundance: NA
j_gene: TRBJ1-2
d_gene: NA
CDR3nt: TGCAGCGCCACCAGTTCCGCCTATGGCTACACCTTC
CDR3aa: CSATSSAYGYTF

v_gene: TRBV28
abundance: many
j_gene: TRBJ2-7
d_gene: TRBD2
CDR3nt: TGTGCCAGCAGTTTCCCGGGACTAGCGGGAGTAGTGTTC
CDR3aa: CASSFPGLAGVVF